This paragraph reports one T cell receptor (beta chain). Autoimmune disease history or systemic immunosuppression meant exclusion. The sample belongs to a study of OX40 agonist ivuxolimab in advanced cancers. Study background: Partial response was recorded in three patients: one hepatocellular carcinoma and two cutaneous melanoma cases.

The protocol was immunoSEQ multiplex PCR, while the TCRdb copy is restricted to in-frame clones and leaves out a portion. Of about 77,000 clones listed, approximately 84% were seen once; the top ten hold 3.5% to 6%. The clonotype comes from an adult with an advanced solid tumor such as melanoma, head and neck, liver or kidney cancer. The sequencing here drew on CD4+ or CD8+ T cells sorted from blood, taken in a trial of the OX40 agonist ivuxolimab.

CDR3 bases: TGTGCCAGCTCACCAACAGGGTCAGGACAGCCCCAGCATTTT. Translated, it gives CASSPTGSGQPQHF. The chain is built from TRBV18 and TRBJ1-5, with a possible D match to TRBD1 (6 bases). This CDR3 contains 14 residues. Germline lookup yields CDR1 KGHSH and CDR2 LQKENI. The V end lost 2 bases, the J end lost 7 bases, and 12 bases lay between the germline ends. Full variable domain (outside the CDR3, taken from reference TRBV18 and TRBJ1-5): NAGVMQNPRHLVRRRGQEARLRCSPMKGHSHVYWYRQLPEEGLKFMVYLQKENIIDESGMPKERFSAEFPKEGPSILRIQQVVRGDSAAYFCASSPTGSGQPQHFGDGTRLSIL.